This TCR beta chain was sequenced for a study of radiotherapy plus CTLA-4 blockade in lung cancer. As regards this clone: Its target is unknown.

Study-level points and caveats: After treatment with radiotherapy plus ipilimumab, TCR clones that came from the tumor expanded in blood.

V lost 5 bases to trimming and J lost 0 bases; unmatched junction nucleotides: 10. Germline V gene lookup returns CDR1 SGHAT and CDR2 FQNNGV. This CDR3 region has 17 residues. Alongside CTLA-4 blockade with ipilimumab, patients with chemo-refractory metastatic non-small-cell lung cancer received focal radiation. This table comes from immunoSEQ multiplex PCR, and its TCRdb copy is limited to in-frame clones, with some not included. The sample lists under 65,000 clones, about 76% occurring once. The chain links TRBV11-2 to TRBJ2-1, with 7 bases identical to TRBD1. The source of this sequence is a human donor with non-small cell lung cancer whose response to radiotherapy plus ipilimumab could not be evaluated. Here the sequenced sample was peripheral blood, taken from a patient treated with radiotherapy plus ipilimumab. The CDR3 coding sequence is TGTGCCAGCAGCACCCCGACAGGGATCAGCTCCTACAATGAGCAGTTCTTC. Translated: CASSTPTGISSYNEQFF.